This T cell receptor beta chain was captured in a study of beta chain features in type 1 diabetes. A few counts support this clone. V lost 0 bases to trimming and J lost 6 bases, with 9 bases between them. CDR1 is SGDLS and CDR2 is YYNGEE in the germline V gene. The CDR3 extends over 14 amino acids. Expressed TCRB transcripts were sequenced after all isolated RNA was converted to cDNA. Assay: immunoSEQ multiplex PCR; the TCRdb copy retains only in-frame clones and omits some. This table has hundreds of thousands of clones, around a sixth appearing once. The source material was naive CD4+ T cells from blood. The TCR sequence derives from a young man in good health. V is TRBV9 and J is TRBJ2-2, with D possibly TRBD1 on 6 matching bases. The CDR3 DNA reads TGTGCCAGCAGCGTAGATCAGGGGCCCGGGGAGCTGTTTTTT. Its translation is CASSVDQGPGELFF.